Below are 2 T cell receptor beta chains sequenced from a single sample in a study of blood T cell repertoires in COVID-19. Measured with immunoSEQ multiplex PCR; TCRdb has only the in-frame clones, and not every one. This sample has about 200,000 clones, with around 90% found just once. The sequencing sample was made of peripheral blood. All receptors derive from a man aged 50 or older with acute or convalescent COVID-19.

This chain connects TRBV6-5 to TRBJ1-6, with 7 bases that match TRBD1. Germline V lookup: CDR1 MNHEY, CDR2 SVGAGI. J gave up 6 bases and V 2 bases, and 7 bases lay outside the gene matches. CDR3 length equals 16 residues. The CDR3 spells CASSYGTAWSNSPLHF. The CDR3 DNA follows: TGTGCCAGCAGTTACGGGACAGCTTGGAGTAATTCACCCCTCCACTTT.

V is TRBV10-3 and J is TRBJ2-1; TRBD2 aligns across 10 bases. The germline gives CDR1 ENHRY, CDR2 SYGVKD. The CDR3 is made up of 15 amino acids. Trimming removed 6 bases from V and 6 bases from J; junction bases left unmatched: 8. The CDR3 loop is CAISRVAGGPNEQFF. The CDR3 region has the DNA TGTGCCATCAGCCGGGTAGCGGGAGGACCCAATGAGCAGTTCTTC.